The text below deals with one T cell receptor beta chain. Its antigen specificity is not known. Per-nucleotide qualities are absent, and no much larger clonotype sits a single base away. The source of the sample is a study of follicular helper T cells after annual influenza vaccination (dated by TCRdb to about 2017). Study-wide context: Blood was drawn on days 0, 7 and 28 after each seasonal influenza vaccination. Multi-year samples were available for six subjects, with four spanning two vaccination seasons and two spanning three seasons. One week after vaccination, a second recruited cohort of about eleven subjects (Table S1) displayed a similar ICOS+CD38+ cTfh response. Some subjects were followed across successive annual vaccinations spanning the 2013-2014, 2014-2015 and 2015-2016 seasons to study recall of cTfh clones. The 2013-2014 samples were cryopreserved, while the 2015 samples were processed right after collection.

The CDR3 holds 15 amino acids from the cysteine to the phenylalanine. Only the CDR3 portion is preserved as DNA: 45 bases, with reading frame beginning at the first base. V and J lose 5 bases and 0 bases, and a span of 13 bases separates them. As encoded in the germline V gene, CDR1 is MDHEN while CDR2 is SYDVKM. The method behind the library was the immunoSEQ multiplex PCR assay. Adaptive Biotechnologies carried out TCRB amplification, library preparation, sequencing and preliminary bioinformatics at Survey level resolution. For TCRB sequencing, genomic DNA from the sorted cTfh populations was amplified by multiplex PCR. On the authors' methods: Clonality was computed in R as 1 minus normalized Shannon entropy; the Gini index was calculated with the R package ineq. Overlap score was the summed counts of shared sequences divided by total counts of all sequences in both compared samples. Significance of shared clonotypes was assessed by Fisher's exact test, with a theoretical repertoire of 10^7 TCRB sequences assumed. This is the immuneACCESS table as TCRdb keeps it, with only in-frame sequences that have V and J called. A part of the clones is gone; compared with another copy, unresolved V genes explain less than half, and the rest is unexplained. Clone size and V and J calls were adopted from that table, with D and trimming inferred from the DNA. The sample data list 5,500 to 6,000 clones, and 84% of these were observed just once. The ten largest make up about 2.4% of the sample.

The time point label on this specimen signifies: 2015-2016 season, 7 days after influenza vaccination. Adults were given seasonal inactivated influenza vaccine (Fluvarix), and sorted blood CD4 subsets were followed by TCRB sequencing before and after vaccination. To be eligible, subjects had to be community-dwelling and could not have received an influenza vaccine during the previous 6 months. Subjects were excluded for influenza vaccine contraindications, substance abuse, HIV/AIDS, active malignancy, immunomodulatory medication, or active illness such as respiratory infection. At each time point, somewhere between about 40 and 110 mL of blood was taken. Circulating Tfh were defined as non-naive CD4+CXCR5+PD-1+ cells and sorted into ICOS+CD38+ and ICOS-CD38- fractions. PBMC were isolated using Ficoll-Paque PLUS or SepMate separation. Before DNA was extracted, the cell subsets were sorted from PBMC using a BD FACS Aria.

Here is what the overall study found, with its caveats: Day 7 ICOS+CD38+ clones were most often found later in ICOS-CD38- cTfh, suggesting that subset may serve as a memory reservoir. Only about 10-20% of analyzed cells yielded productive TCRB sequences, so sampling of rare clonotypes was not possible. ICOS+CD38+ cTfh clonality correlated with the frequency of that population, and its change correlated with the change in circulating plasmablast frequency. With successive annual vaccinations, a recurrent oligoclonal ICOS+CD38+ cTfh response was recalled, and this response contained tetramer and AIM influenza-specific clonotypes.

Here the chain combines TRBV28 and TRBJ1-1, with no reliable assignment of the D segment. The specimen comprised CXCR5+ CD38- circulating T follicular helper cells from blood, sampled 7 days after influenza vaccination. What this sample's cell subset or site label stands for: circulating Tfh, non-naive CD4+CXCR5+PD-1+ (ICOS+CD38+ or ICOS-CD38-). The TCR originated in an adult who received the influenza vaccine. The base sequence is TGTGCCAGCAGTCCCCCTGGCACCTTGAACACTGAAGCTTTCTTT. It translates to CASSPPGTLNTEAFF.